This T cell receptor (beta chain) was obtained from a study of blood T cell repertoires in COVID-19. On the study more broadly: The analysed material was cDNA or gDNA that came from T cells, B-cell-depleted T cells, or PBMCs.

The V end was cut by 0 bases, the J end by 0 bases, with 8 bases between. Germline V gene lookup returns CDR1 ENHRY and CDR2 SYGVKD. The CDR3 length is 16 residues. The method was immunoSEQ multiplex PCR; TCRdb's version includes in-frame clones alone and lacks a portion of them. The repertoire holds 310,000 or so clones, with 86% as singletons. The TCR was taken from a woman aged 45-65 years with acute or convalescent COVID-19. This chain joins TRBV10-3 and TRBJ1-4; no definite D call. The sequencing sample was made of peripheral blood. The CDR3 sequence: CAISESYIATNEKLFF. The CDR3 DNA is TGTGCCATCAGTGAGTCTTACATCGCAACTAATGAAAAACTGTTTTTT.